This TCR beta chain is from a study of molecular identifiers for immune sequencing clone quantification. General study points: Identical TCR molecules that share a barcode could lead to an underestimation of highly expanded clone sizes.

TCRdb reanalysed the PCR reads using MiXCR and keeps one entry per CDR3 protein. The sample includes more than 550,000 distinct CDR3 sequences, less than 30% of them seen just once. This clonotype came up many times. Its antigen is still unknown. The sample taken for sequencing was naive CD8+ T cells from blood, with Jurkat cell RNA spiked in. Subset: FACS-sorted CD8+CD4-CCR7+CD45RA+ naive T cells. The TCR comes from a human donor in good health. Some libraries in this study had Jurkat cell RNA spiked in.

The CDR3, as DNA: TGCAGCGCTCTTCAGCAAAACTATGGCTACACCTTC. This gives the protein CSALQQNYGYTF. The chain couples TRBV29-1 to TRBJ1-2; no clear D. Germline CDR1 reads SQVTM; CDR2 reads ANQGSEA. Trimming cost V 7 bases and J 2 bases, with 11 bases left between them. This CDR3 comprises 12 residues.